The entry below gives a single T cell receptor beta chain sequence along with its context. This entry belongs to a study of T cell responses to AZD1222 COVID-19 vaccine. The assay was immunoSEQ multiplex PCR, and TCRdb's table has in-frame clones only and misses some. Of 150,000 to 200,000 clones in the sample, approximately 92% were seen once. The source was peripheral blood, collected on day 0 of AZD1222 vaccination. The sequence derives from an adult in good health.

The CDR3 is CASRRTATNEKLFF. DNA for the CDR3: TGTGCCAGCAGGAGGACGGCAACTAATGAAAAACTGTTTTTT. The chain is built from TRBV27 and TRBJ1-4; D unclear. The length of the CDR3 is 14 residues. Looked up from germline, CDR1 is MNHEY and CDR2 is SMNVEV (reference sequence). With 6 bases removed from V and 0 bases from J, the gap between germline ends came to 8 bases.